The 23 T cell receptor beta chains below were found in one sample sequenced in a study of molecular identifiers for immune sequencing clone quantification (dated by TCRdb to the late 2010s). Preparation of the library involved PCR. The listed sequencing device is NextSeq 500. TCRdb reprocessing: public reads trimmed at Q25 with fastp, clones called with MiXCR, in-frame beta chains kept. Every distinct CDR3 protein forms one entry, paired with its most common genes and DNA. This sample comprises hundreds of thousands of distinct CDR3 sequences, roughly 27% of them detected only once. 0.78% of the sample lies in the top ten. Sequencing was done on a sample of naive CD8+ T cells from blood, with Jurkat cell RNA spiked in. The label giving this sample's cell subset or site can be read as: FACS-sorted CD8+CD4-CCR7+CD45RA+ naive T cells. Receptors originate from a human donor in good health. Some libraries in this study had Jurkat cell RNA spiked in.

Ten or more counts support this clonotype. V gene TRBV14 combines with J gene TRBJ2-3; D ambiguous. V was clipped by 6 bases and J by 0 bases, with 4 bases between them. The CDR3 spans 12 residues. Germline V gives CDR1 SGHDN, CDR2 FVKESK. The CDR3 loop reads CASRASTDTQYF. The DNA for the CDR3 is TGTGCCAGCAGGGCTAGCACAGATACGCAGTATTTT. Supplemented by reference TRBV14 and TRBJ2-3, the full variable domain reads EAGVTQFPSHSVIEKGQTVTLRCDPISGHDNLYWYRRVMGKEIKFLLHFVKESKQDESGMPNNRFLAERTGGTYSTLKVQPAELEDSGVYFCASRASTDTQYFGPGTRLTVL.

This clonotype was seen more than once but under ten times. A read error is possible here, since a much larger clone lies one base away. This chain links TRBV4-1 with TRBJ2-4; possible D gene TRBD2, 6 bases. The CDR3 contains 18 residues. Germline lookup yields CDR1 MGHRA and CDR2 YSYEKL. The CDR3 sequence: CASSQASPGELAKNTQYF. CDR3 nucleotide sequence: TGCGCCAGCAGCCAAGCTTCTCCGGGGGAATTAGCCAAAAACACTCAGTACTTC.

V and J are TRBV12-3 or TRBV12-4 and TRBJ1-5; D is perhaps TRBD1 (5 bases). The CDR3 totals 13 residues. The CDR3 DNA sequence: TGTGCTAATGGTTTGACAGTCAATCAGCCCCAGCATTTT. Translation gives CANGLTVNQPQHF.

This clonotype was counted at least ten times. The chain couples TRBV5-1 to TRBJ2-3; 7 positions match TRBD1. Germline trimming cut 0 bases from V and 2 bases from J; bases unmatched to any gene: 12. The CDR3 contains 18 residues. CDR1 SGHRS and CDR2 YFSETQ come from the germline V gene. The DNA for the CDR3 is TGCGCCAGCAGCTTGGGACCCACAGGGGTGATAGCCACAGATACGCAGTATTTT. This sequence encodes CASSLGPTGVIATDTQYF.

The rearrangement uses TRBV9 and TRBJ2-5, with D maybe TRBD2 (5 bases). Germline V gene sequence: CDR1 SGDLS, CDR2 YYNGEE. The CDR3 spans 14 residues. V was clipped by 4 bases and J by 5 bases, with 15 bases between them. CDR3 loop: CASSPGDSGETQYF. The CDR3, as DNA: TGTGCCAGCAGCCCGGGCGACTCGGGGGAGACCCAGTACTTC.

In this sample, this clonotype turned up once. One base away lies a much larger clone, so this may be a sequencing read error. The chain has TRBV6-6 and TRBJ1-5, with 7 nucleotides matching TRBD1. Germline V gene lookup returns CDR1 MNHNY and CDR2 SVGAGI (reference sequence). The CDR3 spans 15 residues. This CDR3 reads CASRPDRDANQPQRF. Written as DNA, the CDR3 is TGTGCCAGCAGACCTGACAGGGACGCGAATCAGCCCCAGCGTTTT.

This clonotype was counted a few times. The V and J genes are TRBV30 and TRBJ2-5; unclear D gene. V lost 2 bases to trimming and J lost 8 bases, with 12 bases between them. The CDR3 is 12 residues long. CDR1 is GTSNPN, CDR2 SVGIG, per germline (reference sequence). CDR3 amino acids: CAWSLNQRTQYF. In DNA form, the CDR3 reads TGTGCCTGGAGTTTGAACCAGAGAACCCAGTACTTC.

V and J are TRBV5-6 and TRBJ1-1, with D perhaps TRBD1 (5 bases). The germline gives CDR1 SGHDT, CDR2 YYEEEE. V lost 1 base and J 6 bases, leaving 16 bases between the germline ends. CDR3 length: 15 residues. Written as DNA, the CDR3 is TGTGCCAGCAGCTTGTATGGGGGACTTTTTCCTGAAGCTTTCTTT. Amino acids: CASSLYGGLFPEAFF.

This clonotype was seen ten or more times. The chain combines TRBV30 with TRBJ2-5; 10 bases match TRBD1. CDR1 GTSNPN and CDR2 SVGIG come from the germline V gene (reference sequence). The CDR3 loop spans 15 amino acids. Trimming took 4 bases from V and 4 from J; bases not matched to a gene: 9. This CDR3 reads CAWNPGQGKRETQYF. The CDR3 DNA reads as TGTGCCTGGAACCCGGGACAGGGGAAAAGAGAGACCCAGTACTTC.

In regard to this clonotype: A much larger clone is a single base away; this may be a read error. This sequence joins TRBV29-1 and TRBJ1-4; a weak D match, TRBD1 (5 bases). Germline CDR1 and CDR2: SQVTM and ANQGSEA. This CDR3 contains 10 residues. The CDR3 region is CSCYSGGVSF. The DNA of the CDR3 is TGCAGCTGCTACAGCGGGGGGGTGTCTTTT.

The rearrangement uses TRBV12-3 or TRBV12-4 and TRBJ2-1; possible D gene TRBD1, 5 bases. The CDR3 is 15 residues long. Trimming shortened V by 5 bases and J by 8 bases, and 19 bases separated the two germline ends. The CDR3 loop is CASSRAEQVLDEQFF. CDR3 DNA: TGTGCCAGCAGTCGCGCCGAACAGGTTTTAGATGAGCAGTTCTTC.

This clonotype was counted between two and nine times. The chain is built from TRBV7-9 and TRBJ2-1; D assignment may be TRBD1 or TRBD2 (5 bases each). CDR3 size: 17 residues. The V and J ends lost 5 bases and 0 bases respectively, with 17 bases between them. The germline V gene encodes CDR1 SEHNR and CDR2 FQNEAQ (reference sequence). The CDR3 DNA reads TGTGCCAGCAGCCCCACACGAGGGGACCCCTCCTACAATGAGCAGTTCTTC. Translated: CASSPTRGDPSYNEQFF.

The rearrangement links TRBV7-9 to TRBJ2-2; 8 positions match TRBD1. V dropped 3 bases and J dropped 3; count of bases not matched to a gene: 6. The CDR3 consists of 16 residues. The germline gives CDR1 SEHNR, CDR2 FQNEAQ (reference sequence). The CDR3 bases are TGTGCCAGCAGCTTCCCAGGGGGCGCGGACACCGGGGAGCTGTTTTTT. Its protein is CASSFPGGADTGELFF.

Comments on this clonotype: A much larger clone lies one base from this, so it may be a read error. Here the CDR3 DNA reads TGTGCCAGCAGTTTGTCCTCGAGATTTGGACAGGGAAGCCAGCCCCAGCATTTT. This translates into CASSLSSRFGQGSQPQHF. The chain is built from TRBV6-9 and TRBJ1-5; 8 bases are a match to TRBD1. This CDR3 is built from 18 residues. V lost 4 bases to trimming and J lost 7 bases; unmatched junction nucleotides: 18. Germline-derived CDR1 and CDR2 are MNHGY and SVAAGI.

This clonotype came up many times. The CDR3 sequence is CASSYLRDSNQPQHF. CDR3 in DNA: TGTGCCAGCAGTTACTTGCGGGACAGCAATCAGCCCCAGCATTTT. The chain joins TRBV6-2 or TRBV6-3 to TRBJ1-5, with D possibly being TRBD1 (5 bases). The CDR3 has 15 amino acids. V gave up 1 base and J gave up 1 base, with 8 bases separating them. Per germline, CDR1 MNHEY and CDR2 SVGEGT.

This clonotype was seen only a few times. V is TRBV6-1 and J is TRBJ1-1; weak D call: TRBD1 (6 bases). V lost 6 bases to trimming and J lost 0 bases, with 17 bases between them. The CDR3 is made up of 16 amino acids. The germline V gene has CDR1 MNHNS and CDR2 SASEGT. The CDR3 DNA follows: TGTGCCAGCAGCGTGCGGGAGGACAGCATGAACACTGAAGCTTTCTTT. Translated, it gives CASSVREDSMNTEAFF.

This clonotype occurred many times. The chain uses TRBV12-3 or TRBV12-4 and TRBJ1-1; D uncertain. This CDR3 region has 12 residues. Trimming removed 6 bases at V and 6 bases at J, with 11 bases between. The CDR3: CASSPGLAEAFF. The CDR3, as DNA: TGTGCCAGCAGCCCTGGACTGGCTGAAGCTTTCTTT.

For this clonotype: This may stem from a read error, because a much larger clone lies one nucleotide away. The CDR3 here is CASIVTGTDKQYF. The CDR3 DNA sequence: TGTGCCAGCATAGTAACAGGCACAGATAAGCAGTATTTT. The rearrangement uses TRBV2 and TRBJ2-3; TRBD1 might be the D (5 bases). This CDR3 comprises 13 residues. Looked up from germline, CDR1 is SNHLY and CDR2 is FYNNEI.

At least ten counts were recorded for this clonotype. The V gene is TRBV6-5, the J gene TRBJ2-3; 8 nucleotides match TRBD2. The J segment lost 0 bases and the V segment lost 5 bases, leaving 7 bases of the junction unmatched. The V gene's germline CDR1 is MNHEY and CDR2 SVGAGI. This CDR3 is built from 16 residues. The CDR3 DNA follows: TGTGCCAGCAGTAACGAGGCGGGGGGAAGCACAGATACGCAGTATTTT. Amino acids: CASSNEAGGSTDTQYF.

The CDR3 sequence: CASSQERSLYGYTF. CDR3 coding DNA: TGTGCCAGCAGCCAAGAAAGGTCGCTCTATGGCTACACCTTC. The chain carries TRBV3-1 and TRBJ1-2; D not resolved. Germline V gene lookup returns CDR1 LGHDT and CDR2 YNNKEL (reference sequence). The CDR3 length is 14 residues. Trimming took 0 bases from V and 4 from J, leaving 9 bases between them.

The genes are TRBV7-8 and TRBJ1-5; D remains ambiguous. CDR1 is SGHVS and CDR2 is FQNEAQ in the germline V gene. This CDR3 is 16 amino acids long. The V and J ends lost 0 bases and 0 bases respectively, with 9 bases between them. This CDR3 reads CASSLARGVSNQPQHF. As DNA, the CDR3 is TGTGCCAGCAGCTTAGCCCGCGGGGTTAGCAATCAGCCCCAGCATTTT.

On this clonotype itself: This clone may be a read error of a much larger clone one base away. The CDR3 here is CSARQGVSEASF. CDR3 DNA: TGCAGTGCAAGACAGGGGGTCTCTGAAGCTTCCTTT. The V call is TRBV20-1, the J call TRBJ1-1; 9 bases agree with TRBD1. The germline V gene has CDR1 DFQATT and CDR2 SNEGSKA (reference sequence). The CDR3 has 12 residues.

This clonotype was observed a few times. The rearrangement joins TRBV12-3 or TRBV12-4 to TRBJ1-1; D ambiguous. This CDR3 is 15 amino acids long. Trimming removed 4 bases at V and 0 bases at J, with 12 bases between. CDR3 coding DNA: TGTGCCAGCAGTTCGGAGCGCCACCTGAACACTGAAGCTTTCTTT. It specifies CASSSERHLNTEAFF.